A single sample gave rise to the 11 T cell receptor beta chains below, sequenced in a study of cytomegalovirus exposure and HLA in healthy donors. This PCR relied on a set of 60 Vbeta primers and 13 Jbeta primers. The assay was immunoSEQ multiplex PCR, and TCRdb's table has in-frame clones only and misses some. The sample yields 95,000 to 150,000 clones, 81% seen once. The sequenced material came from PBMCs. Source of these receptors: a middle-aged man in good health and CMV-seronegative.

The genes are TRBV6-5 and TRBJ2-1, with 7 bases identical to TRBD1. Trimming cost V 6 bases and J 4 bases; bases outside gene matches: 3. The CDR3 has 13 residues. CDR1 and CDR2 (germline): MNHEY, SVGAGI. The CDR3 region is CASRGTAYNEQFF. CDR3 bases: TGTGCCAGCAGAGGGACAGCTTACAATGAGCAGTTCTTC.

The chain carries TRBV4-3 and TRBJ2-1, with 15 bases that match TRBD2. The length of the CDR3 is 17 residues. Losses at the gene ends were 1 base for V and 4 bases for J; bases not matched to a gene: 2. Per the germline V gene, CDR1 is LGHNA and CDR2 is YSLEER. In DNA, the CDR3 is TGCGCCAGCAGCCAAGGGACTAGCGGGAGGGCGTACAATGAGCAGTTCTTC. Translated, it gives CASSQGTSGRAYNEQFF.

CDR3: CSVSVGGGTEAFF. CDR3 nucleotide sequence: TGCAGCGTTTCAGTCGGGGGTGGTACTGAAGCTTTCTTT. V is TRBV29-1 and J is TRBJ1-1; possible D gene TRBD1, 5 bases. The V end was cut by 5 bases, the J end by 5 bases, with 15 bases between. Germline V gene sequence: CDR1 SQVTM, CDR2 ANQGSEA. This CDR3 has 13 residues.

The chain couples TRBV28 to TRBJ1-5; 10 bases align to TRBD1. This CDR3 spans 13 amino acids. Germline-derived CDR1 and CDR2 are MDHEN and SYDVKM. Trimming removed 6 bases from V and 5 bases from J; junction bases left unmatched: 1. CDR3 sequence: CASSGTGDQPQHF. The CDR3 DNA is TGTGCCAGCAGCGGGACAGGGGATCAGCCCCAGCATTTT.

The chain couples TRBV2 to TRBJ1-2; possibly TRBD1 for D (5 bases). This CDR3 spans 13 amino acids. V lost 11 bases, J lost 2 bases, and 15 bases lay in between. Germline V CDR1 and CDR2: SNHLY, FYNNEI. Here the CDR3 reads CAGTSGLNYGYTF. The CDR3 DNA reads as TGTGCCGGCACATCAGGGTTAAACTATGGCTACACCTTC.

This chain connects TRBV4-2 to TRBJ1-4, with a weak D call TRBD1 (5 bases). Germline V gives CDR1 LGHNA, CDR2 YNFKEQ. This CDR3 is 14 amino acids long. Trimming took 1 base from V and 4 from J, leaving 7 bases between them. The DNA of the CDR3 is TGTGCCAGCAGCCAAGGGGGCCTTAATGAAAAACTGTTTTTT. This gives the protein CASSQGGLNEKLFF.

This chain links TRBV30 with TRBJ2-5; 11 bases are shared with TRBD2. V trimming: 3 bases; J trimming: 2 bases; junction bases outside the gene matches: 2. Germline loops: CDR1 GTSNPN, CDR2 SVGIG (reference sequence). CDR3 length: 14 amino acids. CDR3 bases: TGTGCCTGGAGCGGGACTAGCGGACAAGAGACCCAGTACTTC. Its protein product is CAWSGTSGQETQYF.

The J gene is TRBJ2-2, the V gene TRBV9; 10 bases align to TRBD2. Germline CDR1 SGDLS, CDR2 YYNGEE. The CDR3 runs 15 residues. The ends lost 6 bases at V and 6 bases at J; junction bases unmatched: 8. CDR3 bases: TGTGCCAGCACCAAACTAGCGGGGAAGGCCGGGGAGCTGTTTTTT. It yields the protein CASTKLAGKAGELFF. Supplemented by reference TRBV9 and TRBJ2-2, the full variable domain reads DSGVTQTPKHLITATGQRVTLRCSPRSGDLSVYWYQQSLDQGLQFLIQYYNGEERAKGNILERFSAQQFPDLHSELNLSSLELGDSALYFCASTKLAGKAGELFFGEGSRLTVL.

V and J are TRBV5-1 and TRBJ2-2; D not resolved. The CDR3 is 14 amino acids. Germline V gene data show CDR1 as SGHRS and CDR2 as YFSETQ. Trimming pared 2 bases from V and 0 bases from J, leaving 5 bases between. The DNA of the CDR3 is TGCGCCAGCAGCTTCGTCGCGAACACCGGGGAGCTGTTTTTT. Its protein is CASSFVANTGELFF.

The rearrangement uses TRBV9 and TRBJ1-5, with a weak D call TRBD1 (5 bases). The CDR3 spans 15 residues. The V and J ends lost 2 bases and 0 bases respectively, with 9 bases between them. CDR1 and CDR2 (germline): SGDLS, YYNGEE. As DNA, the CDR3 is TGTGCCAGCAGCGTCGACAGTTATAGCAATCAGCCCCAGCATTTT. Translating it yields CASSVDSYSNQPQHF.

This sequence joins TRBV9 and TRBJ2-1, with TRBD1 matching 9 bases. Germline-derived CDR1 and CDR2 are SGDLS and YYNGEE. CDR3 length: 15 amino acids. The ends lost 3 bases at V and 6 bases at J; junction bases unmatched: 7. CDR3 sequence (DNA): TGTGCCAGCAGCGCACCGGGACAGGGAGTCAATGAGCAGTTCTTC. Amino acid sequence: CASSAPGQGVNEQFF.